The 8 T cell receptor beta chains in this list originate from one sample, sequenced in a study of glioma-infiltrating T cells. The iRepertoire nested amplicon-rescue multiplex PCR amplified TCR alpha and beta CDR3s from RNA. TCRdb re-analysed the multiplex PCR reads in MiXCR, keeping a single row per CDR3 protein. The profile covers about 93,000 distinct CDR3 sequences, with approximately 40% appearing a single time and 35% to 45% taken by the ten largest. Sequenced sample: glioma tissue, nonneoplastic brain tissue, or PBMCs (not recorded which). The receptor set was obtained from a human donor with low-grade glioma or glioblastoma, undergoing nonglioma brain surgery, or in good health (not recorded which).

The J gene is TRBJ2-2, the V gene TRBV3-1; D is perhaps TRBD2 (6 bases). There are 17 residues in the CDR3. The V and J ends lost 0 bases and 16 bases respectively, with 27 bases between them. CDR1 LGHDT and CDR2 YNNKEL come from the germline V gene (reference sequence). The CDR3, as DNA: TGTGCCAGCAGCCAAGATGGCGCGGCGGGGAGAGGCGGGGAGGAGTTTTTT. It is translated as CASSQDGAAGRGGEEFF.

This clonotype has a handful of counts. V and J are TRBV9 and TRBJ2-1, with D perhaps TRBD2 (6 bases). The CDR3 totals 12 residues. V was clipped by 5 bases and J by 10 bases, with 13 bases between them. The V gene's germline CDR1 is SGDLS and CDR2 YYNGEE. The chain's CDR3 is CASRRDSGEQFF. For the CDR3, the DNA is TGTGCCAGCAGGAGGGACTCTGGAGAGCAGTTCTTC.

This clonotype was found once. Its ends do not fully match the called genes, so a read error is possible. The chain has TRBV5-1 and TRBJ2-3; TRBD1 agrees at 9 bases. Per germline, CDR1 SGHRS and CDR2 YFSETQ. This CDR3 contains 14 residues. The CDR3 DNA is TGCGCCAGCATCTTGCGGACAGGGGCAGATACGCAGTATTTT. Protein sequence: CASILRTGADTQYF.

Details on this clonotype: This may be a read error, as it is one base from a much larger clone. The V call is TRBV29-1, the J call TRBJ2-7; D uncertain. CDR1 is SQVTM, CDR2 ANQGSEA, per germline. The CDR3 consists of 9 residues. CDR3 sequence reads: CSVDYEQCF. DNA of the CDR3: TGCAGCGTTGACTACGAGCAGTGCTTC.

There are many counts of this clonotype. The gene calls are TRBV12-3 or TRBV12-4 and TRBJ2-1, with D possibly being TRBD2 (5 bases). This CDR3 contains 13 residues. V dropped 7 bases and J dropped 1 base, with 8 bases sitting between them. The CDR3 region is CASTEVSYNEQFF. The CDR3, as DNA: TGTGCCAGCACGGAGGTATCCTACAATGAGCAGTTCTTC.

Of note for this clonotype: One junction end disagrees with the germline gene, perhaps due to a read error. V and J are TRBV25-1 and TRBJ1-1, with a tentative D call TRBD1 (6 bases). The V gene's germline CDR1 is MGHDK and CDR2 SYGVNS. The CDR3 contains 13 residues. The CDR3 loop reads CASSQGYHTEASF. CDR3 sequence (DNA): TGTGCCAGCAGTCAGGGGTATCACACCGAAGCTTCCTTT.

Ten or more counts support this clonotype. The rearrangement uses TRBV12-5 and TRBJ2-5; D remains ambiguous. The CDR3 is made up of 11 amino acids. Germline CDR1 LGHNT, CDR2 FRNRAP. With 4 bases removed from V and 5 bases from J, the gap between germline ends came to 5 bases. CDR3 in amino acids: CASGWKETQYF. As DNA, the CDR3 is TGTGCTAGTGGTTGGAAGGAGACCCAGTACTTC.

This chain joins TRBV27 and TRBJ2-1; 9 positions agree with TRBD1. The CDR3 has 14 residues. The germline V gene encodes CDR1 MNHEY and CDR2 SMNVEV (reference sequence). V was clipped by 5 bases and J by 6 bases; unmatched bases: 5. CDR3 amino acids: CASSPADRGNEQFF. In DNA form, the CDR3 reads TGTGCCAGCAGTCCCGCGGACAGGGGCAATGAGCAGTTCTTC.